This T cell receptor (beta chain) originates from a study of blood T cell repertoires in COVID-19. At the level of the study: T cells, B-cell-depleted T cells, or PBMCs provided the cDNA or gDNA that served as material.

Some clones are missing from TCRdb's copy, which holds only in-frame ones; the method was immunoSEQ multiplex PCR. This table holds 100,000 to 150,000 clones, 65% to 90% found once. The ends were cut back, 4 bases at V and 2 bases at J, with 12 bases in the middle. Germline CDR1 SGHRS, CDR2 YFSETQ. The CDR3 has 14 amino acids. This clone was picked up a small number of times. The TCR was taken from a woman of 80 years or more with acute or convalescent COVID-19. Sequenced: peripheral blood. This rearrangement joins TRBV5-1 to TRBJ1-1, with D perhaps TRBD1 (6 bases). The CDR3 is CASSQGQPNTEAFF. CDR3 nucleotide sequence: TGCGCCAGCAGCCAAGGACAGCCCAACACTGAAGCTTTCTTT.